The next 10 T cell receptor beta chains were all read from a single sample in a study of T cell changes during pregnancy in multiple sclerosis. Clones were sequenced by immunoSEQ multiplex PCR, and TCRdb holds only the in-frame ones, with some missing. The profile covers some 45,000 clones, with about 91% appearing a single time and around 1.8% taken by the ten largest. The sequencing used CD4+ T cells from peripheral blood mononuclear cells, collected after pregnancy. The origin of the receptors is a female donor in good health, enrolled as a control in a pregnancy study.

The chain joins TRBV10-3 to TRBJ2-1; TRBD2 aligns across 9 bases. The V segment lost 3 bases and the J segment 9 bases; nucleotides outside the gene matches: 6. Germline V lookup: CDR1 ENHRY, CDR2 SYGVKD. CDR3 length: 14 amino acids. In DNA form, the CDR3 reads TGTGCCATCAGTGACGCTAGCGGGAAAGGTGAGCAGTTCTTC. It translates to CAISDASGKGEQFF.

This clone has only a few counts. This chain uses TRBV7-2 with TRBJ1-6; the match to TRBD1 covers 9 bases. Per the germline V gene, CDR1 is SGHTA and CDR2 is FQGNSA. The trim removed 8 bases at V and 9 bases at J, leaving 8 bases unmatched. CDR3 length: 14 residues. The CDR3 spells CASAPGQGISPLHF. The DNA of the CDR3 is TGTGCCAGCGCACCGGGACAGGGTATTTCACCCCTCCACTTT.

The CDR3 reads CASSRPRGSSTDTQYF. For the CDR3, the DNA is TGCGCCAGCAGCAGACCTCGGGGGAGTAGCACAGATACGCAGTATTTT. The rearrangement uses TRBV4-1 and TRBJ2-3, with D perhaps TRBD2 (6 bases). The V and J ends lost 5 bases and 0 bases respectively, with 15 bases between them. CDR1 is MGHRA and CDR2 is YSYEKL in the germline V gene. There are 16 residues in the CDR3.

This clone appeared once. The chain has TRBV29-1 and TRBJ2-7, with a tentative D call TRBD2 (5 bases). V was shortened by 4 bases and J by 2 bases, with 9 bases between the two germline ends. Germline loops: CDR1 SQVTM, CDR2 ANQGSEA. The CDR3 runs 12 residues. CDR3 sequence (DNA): TGCAGCGTTGGAGAGGGCCCCTACGAGCAGTACTTC. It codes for CSVGEGPYEQYF.

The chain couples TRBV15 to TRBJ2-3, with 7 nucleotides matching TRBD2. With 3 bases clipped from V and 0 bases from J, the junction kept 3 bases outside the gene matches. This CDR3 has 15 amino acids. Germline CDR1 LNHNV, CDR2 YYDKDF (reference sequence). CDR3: CATSRGGSSTDTQYF. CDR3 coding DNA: TGTGCCACCAGCAGGGGAGGGTCTAGCACAGATACGCAGTATTTT.

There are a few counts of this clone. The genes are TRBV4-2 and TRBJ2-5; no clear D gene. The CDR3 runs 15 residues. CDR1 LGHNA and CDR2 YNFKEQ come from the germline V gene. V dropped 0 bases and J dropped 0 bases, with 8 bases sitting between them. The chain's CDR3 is CASSQEYQYQETQYF. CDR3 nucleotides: TGTGCCAGCAGCCAAGAATACCAGTACCAAGAGACCCAGTACTTC.

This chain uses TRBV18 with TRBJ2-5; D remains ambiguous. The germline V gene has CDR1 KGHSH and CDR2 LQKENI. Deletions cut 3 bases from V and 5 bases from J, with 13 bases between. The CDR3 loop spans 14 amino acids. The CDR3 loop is CASSPSRSIETQYF. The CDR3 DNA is TGTGCCAGCTCACCCTCCAGATCAATTGAGACCCAGTACTTC.

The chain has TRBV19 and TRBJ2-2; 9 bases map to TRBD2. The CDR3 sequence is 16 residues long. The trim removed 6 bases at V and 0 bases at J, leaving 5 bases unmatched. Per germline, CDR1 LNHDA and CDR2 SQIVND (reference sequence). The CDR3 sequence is CASSLAGRSNTGELFF. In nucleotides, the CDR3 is TGTGCCAGTAGCCTAGCGGGAAGATCGAACACCGGGGAGCTGTTTTTT.

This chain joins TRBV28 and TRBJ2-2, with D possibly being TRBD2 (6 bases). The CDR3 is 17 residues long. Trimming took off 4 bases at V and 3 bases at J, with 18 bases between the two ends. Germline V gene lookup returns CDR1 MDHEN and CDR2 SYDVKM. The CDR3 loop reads CASSSRLPPGDTGELFF. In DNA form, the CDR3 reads TGTGCCAGCAGTTCCCGCCTCCCCCCGGGGGACACCGGGGAGCTGTTTTTT.

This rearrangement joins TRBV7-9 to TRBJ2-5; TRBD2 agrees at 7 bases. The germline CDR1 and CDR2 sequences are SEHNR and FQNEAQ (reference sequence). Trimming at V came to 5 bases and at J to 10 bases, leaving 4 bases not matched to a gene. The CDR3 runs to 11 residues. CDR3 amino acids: CASSTGGDQYF. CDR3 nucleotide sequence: TGTGCCAGCAGCACTGGGGGGGACCAGTACTTC.